This T cell receptor beta chain was retrieved from a study of blood T cells in healthy people across ages. A J-beta primer mix and a sample-barcoded 5' primer were used in a second PCR of roughly 6 to 11 cycles. The study obtained at least 3 million CDR3-containing paired-end reads from every sample. TCRdb analysed the 5' RACE reads with MiXCR anew, one entry per CDR3 protein. This table has 1.5 million to 2 million distinct CDR3 sequences, about 50% appearing once. The length of the CDR3 is 14 residues. The germline V and J ends were trimmed by 7 bases and 1 base, with 13 bases remaining between them. Germline-derived CDR1 and CDR2 are SGHRS and YFSETQ.

The origin of this receptor is a woman aged 40 to 50 in good health. This rearrangement joins TRBV5-1 to TRBJ2-3, with D perhaps assigned TRBD1 or TRBD2 (5 bases each). Sequencing used blood. CDR3 in amino acids: CASGIRGGTDTQYF. The CDR3 nucleotides read TGCGCCAGCGGAATCAGAGGGGGCACAGATACGCAGTATTTT.